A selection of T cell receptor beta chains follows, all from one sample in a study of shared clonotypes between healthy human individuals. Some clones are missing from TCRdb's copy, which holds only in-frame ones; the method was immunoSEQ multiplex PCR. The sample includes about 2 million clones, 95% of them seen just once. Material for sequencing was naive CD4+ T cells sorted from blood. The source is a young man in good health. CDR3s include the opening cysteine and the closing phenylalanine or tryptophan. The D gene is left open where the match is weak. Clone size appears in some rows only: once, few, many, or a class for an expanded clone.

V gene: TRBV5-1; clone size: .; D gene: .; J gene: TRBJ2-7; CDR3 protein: CASAAGRAGEQYF; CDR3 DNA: TGCGCCAGCGCGGCGGGACGGGCGGGCGAGCAGTACTTC
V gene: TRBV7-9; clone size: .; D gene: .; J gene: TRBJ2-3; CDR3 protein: CASSRNGPRGTDTQYF; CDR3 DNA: TGTGCCAGCAGCCGGAACGGTCCTAGAGGCACAGATACGCAGTATTTT
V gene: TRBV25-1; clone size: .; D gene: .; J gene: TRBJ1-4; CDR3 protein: CASSVWGTNEKLFF; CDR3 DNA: TGTGCCAGCAGTGTGTGGGGGACTAATGAAAAACTGTTTTTT
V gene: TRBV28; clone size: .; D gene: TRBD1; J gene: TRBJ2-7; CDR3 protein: CASSRDRHYEQYF; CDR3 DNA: TGTGCCAGCAGCCGGGACAGACATTACGAGCAGTACTTC
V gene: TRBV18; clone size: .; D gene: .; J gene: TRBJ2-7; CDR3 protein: CASSPAGQGTYEQYF; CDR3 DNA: TGTGCCAGCTCACCCGCCGGGCAGGGGACCTACGAGCAGTACTTC
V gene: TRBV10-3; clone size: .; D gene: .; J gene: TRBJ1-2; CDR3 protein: CAINRDISSNYGYTF; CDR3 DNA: TGTGCCATCAATCGGGACATTTCTTCTAACTATGGCTACACCTTC
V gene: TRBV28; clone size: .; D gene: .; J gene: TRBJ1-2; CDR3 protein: CASSSQGKKNYGYTF; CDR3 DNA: TGTGCCAGCAGTTCCCAGGGGAAGAAGAACTATGGCTACACCTTC
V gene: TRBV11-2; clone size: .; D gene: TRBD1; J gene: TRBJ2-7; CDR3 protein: CASTGTGAYEQYF; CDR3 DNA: TGTGCCAGCACCGGGACAGGGGCATACGAGCAGTACTTC
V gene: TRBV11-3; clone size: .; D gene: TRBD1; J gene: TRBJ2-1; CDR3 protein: CASSPTGGAYNEQFF; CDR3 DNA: TGTGCCAGCAGCCCCACAGGGGGCGCCTACAATGAGCAGTTCTTC
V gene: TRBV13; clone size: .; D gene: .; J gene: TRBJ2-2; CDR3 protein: CASSWTGTANTGELFF; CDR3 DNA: TGTGCCAGCAGCTGGACCGGGACCGCGAACACCGGGGAGCTGTTTTTT
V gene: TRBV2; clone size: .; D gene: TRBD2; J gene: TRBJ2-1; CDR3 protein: CASRGLAEYNEQFF; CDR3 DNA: TGTGCCAGCAGAGGACTAGCGGAGTACAATGAGCAGTTCTTC
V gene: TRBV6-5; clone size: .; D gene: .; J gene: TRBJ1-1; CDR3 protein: CASSYSNGNTEAFF; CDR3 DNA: TGTGCCAGCAGTTACTCGAACGGGAACACTGAAGCTTTCTTT
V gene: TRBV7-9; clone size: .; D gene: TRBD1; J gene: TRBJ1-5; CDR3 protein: CASSAGQEVHQPQHF; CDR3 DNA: TGTGCCAGCAGCGCGGGACAGGAGGTTCATCAGCCCCAGCATTTT
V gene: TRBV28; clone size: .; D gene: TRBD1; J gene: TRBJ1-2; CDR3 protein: CASSPQDRRNYGYTF; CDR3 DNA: TGTGCCAGCAGTCCTCAGGACAGGCGAAACTATGGCTACACCTTC
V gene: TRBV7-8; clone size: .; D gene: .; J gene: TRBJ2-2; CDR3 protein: CASSFATGSGELFF; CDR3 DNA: TGTGCCAGCAGCTTCGCTACAGGCTCCGGGGAGCTGTTTTTT
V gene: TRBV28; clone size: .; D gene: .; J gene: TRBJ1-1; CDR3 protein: CASILGGNTEAFF; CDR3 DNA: TGTGCCAGCATCCTGGGGGGGAACACTGAAGCTTTCTTT
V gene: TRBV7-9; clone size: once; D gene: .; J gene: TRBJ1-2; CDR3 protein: CASAGTKSGVDYGYTF; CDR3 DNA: TGTGCCAGCGCCGGGACAAAGAGTGGAGTTGACTATGGCTACACCTTC
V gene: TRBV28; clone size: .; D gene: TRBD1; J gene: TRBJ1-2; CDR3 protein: CASSPFGQGGLTNYGYTF; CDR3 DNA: TGTGCCAGCAGCCCCTTTGGGCAGGGGGGACTGACTAACTATGGCTACACCTTC
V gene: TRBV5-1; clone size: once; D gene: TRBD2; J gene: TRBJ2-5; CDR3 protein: CASSLAGSSGAQETQYF; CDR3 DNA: TGCGCCAGCAGCTTGGCCGGGTCTAGCGGAGCCCAAGAGACCCAGTACTTC
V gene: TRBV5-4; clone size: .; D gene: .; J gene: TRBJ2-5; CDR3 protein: CASSLGSMETQYF; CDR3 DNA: TGTGCCAGCAGCTTGGGGAGTATGGAGACCCAGTACTTC
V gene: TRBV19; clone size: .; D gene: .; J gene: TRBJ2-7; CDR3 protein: CASSMRVTAYEQYF; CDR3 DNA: TGTGCCAGTAGTATGCGTGTAACCGCCTACGAGCAGTACTTC
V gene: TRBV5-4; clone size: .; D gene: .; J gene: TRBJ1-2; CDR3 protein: CASSFAPSPYGYTF; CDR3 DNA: TGTGCCAGCAGCTTCGCACCGAGCCCCTATGGCTACACCTTC
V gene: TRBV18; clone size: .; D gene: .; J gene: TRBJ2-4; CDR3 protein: CASSHLGGENIQYF; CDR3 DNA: TGTGCCAGCTCACACCTGGGGGGTGAAAACATTCAGTACTTC
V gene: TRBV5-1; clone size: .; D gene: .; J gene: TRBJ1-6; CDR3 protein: CASSFGQGRNSPLHF; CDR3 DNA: TGCGCCAGCAGCTTCGGGCAAGGGCGGAATTCACCCCTCCACTTT
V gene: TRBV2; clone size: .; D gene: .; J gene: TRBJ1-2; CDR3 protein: CASSEDQGSYGYTF; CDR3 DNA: TGTGCCAGCAGTGAAGACCAGGGGTCCTATGGCTACACCTTC
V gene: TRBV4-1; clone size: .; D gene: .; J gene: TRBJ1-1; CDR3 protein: CASSLRTGPGTEAFF; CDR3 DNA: TGCGCCAGCAGCTTACGAACGGGCCCGGGCACTGAAGCTTTCTTT
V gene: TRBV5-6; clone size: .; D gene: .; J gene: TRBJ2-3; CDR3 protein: CASSLTGRTDTQYF; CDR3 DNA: TGTGCCAGCAGCTTAACAGGGCGCACAGATACGCAGTATTTT
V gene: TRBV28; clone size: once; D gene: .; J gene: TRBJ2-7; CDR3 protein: CASSPPLGERYF; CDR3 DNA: TGTGCCAGCAGTCCCCCTTTGGGAGAGCGGTACTTC
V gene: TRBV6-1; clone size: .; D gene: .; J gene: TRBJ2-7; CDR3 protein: CASSEALGRDSGEQYF; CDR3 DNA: TGTGCCAGCAGTGAAGCGTTGGGCAGGGACTCTGGCGAGCAGTACTTC
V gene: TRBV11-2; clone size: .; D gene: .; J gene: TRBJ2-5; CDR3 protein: CASRLSPGEWETQYF; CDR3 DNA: TGTGCCAGCCGTTTGTCCCCAGGGGAGTGGGAGACCCAGTACTTC
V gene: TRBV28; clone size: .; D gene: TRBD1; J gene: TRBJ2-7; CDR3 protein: CASSLVGTGVYF; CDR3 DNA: TGTGCCAGCAGTTTAGTCGGGACAGGGGTTTACTTC
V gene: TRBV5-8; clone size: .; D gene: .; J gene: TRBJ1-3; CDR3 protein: CASSLDYPGLGNTIYF; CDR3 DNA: TGTGCCAGCAGCTTGGACTACCCAGGGCTAGGAAACACCATATATTTT
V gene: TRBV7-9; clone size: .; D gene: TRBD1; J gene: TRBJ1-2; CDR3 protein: CASSPQGSYGYTF; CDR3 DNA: TGTGCCAGCAGCCCACAGGGGTCCTATGGCTACACCTTC
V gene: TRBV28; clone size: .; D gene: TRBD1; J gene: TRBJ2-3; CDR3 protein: CASRPPTGHTDTQYF; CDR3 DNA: TGTGCCAGCAGACCTCCGACAGGGCACACAGATACGCAGTATTTT
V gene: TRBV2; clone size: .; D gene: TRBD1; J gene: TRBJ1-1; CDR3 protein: CASSEPGTGTDPFF; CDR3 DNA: TGTGCCAGCAGTGAACCCGGGACAGGAACGGATCCTTTCTTT
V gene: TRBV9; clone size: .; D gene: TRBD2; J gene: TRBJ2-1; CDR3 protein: CASRSAGGPYNEQFF; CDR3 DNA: TGTGCCAGCAGATCAGCGGGAGGGCCTTACAATGAGCAGTTCTTC
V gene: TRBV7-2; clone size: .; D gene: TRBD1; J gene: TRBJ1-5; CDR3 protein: CASSPIDRGAQHF; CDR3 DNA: TGTGCCAGCAGCCCCATTGACAGGGGAGCCCAGCATTTT
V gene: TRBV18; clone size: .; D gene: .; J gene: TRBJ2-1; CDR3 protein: CASFRASGQPYNEQFF; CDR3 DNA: TGTGCCAGCTTTAGGGCGTCGGGACAACCGTACAATGAGCAGTTCTTC
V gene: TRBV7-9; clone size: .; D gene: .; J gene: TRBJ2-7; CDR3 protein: CASSPRGATYEQYF; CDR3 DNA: TGTGCCAGCAGCCCCCGAGGGGCCACCTACGAGCAGTACTTC
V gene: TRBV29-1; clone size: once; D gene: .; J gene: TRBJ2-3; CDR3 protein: CSVAGAIDTQYF; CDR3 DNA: TGCAGCGTTGCTGGAGCCATCGATACGCAGTATTTT
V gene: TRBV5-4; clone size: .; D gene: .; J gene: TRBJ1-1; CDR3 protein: CASSVQGVGTEAFF; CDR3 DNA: TGTGCCAGCAGCGTACAGGGAGTGGGCACTGAAGCTTTCTTT
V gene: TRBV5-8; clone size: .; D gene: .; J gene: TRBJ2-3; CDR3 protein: CASSRSSPTDTQYF; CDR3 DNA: TGTGCCAGCAGCCGGAGCAGCCCCACAGATACGCAGTATTTT
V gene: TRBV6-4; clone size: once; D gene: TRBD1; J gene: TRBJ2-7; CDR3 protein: CASSHRGHGYEQYF; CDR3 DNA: TGTGCCAGCAGCCACAGGGGGCACGGCTACGAGCAGTACTTC
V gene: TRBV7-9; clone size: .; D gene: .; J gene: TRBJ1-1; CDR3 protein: CAIWSDPYTEAFF; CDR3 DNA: TGTGCCATTTGGAGTGACCCCTACACTGAAGCTTTCTTT
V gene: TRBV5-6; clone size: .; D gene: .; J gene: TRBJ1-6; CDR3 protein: CASSIRTVNYNSPLHF; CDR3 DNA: TGTGCCAGCAGCATTCGGACCGTTAACTATAATTCACCCCTCCACTTT
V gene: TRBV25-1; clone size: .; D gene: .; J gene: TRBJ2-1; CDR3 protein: CASSEGFFNEQFF; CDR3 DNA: TGTGCCAGCAGTGAAGGGTTTTTCAATGAGCAGTTCTTC
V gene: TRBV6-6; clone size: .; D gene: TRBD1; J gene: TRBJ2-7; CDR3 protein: CASRDRYSYEQYF; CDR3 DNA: TGTGCCAGCAGGGACAGGTACTCCTACGAGCAGTACTTC
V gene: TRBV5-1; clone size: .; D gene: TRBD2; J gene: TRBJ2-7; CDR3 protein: CASSPLPWTSGLPYEQYF; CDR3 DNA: TGCGCCAGCAGCCCCCTTCCCTGGACTAGCGGGCTCCCCTACGAGCAGTACTTC
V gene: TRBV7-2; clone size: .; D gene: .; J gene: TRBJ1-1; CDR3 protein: CASSVLMVGLNTEAFF; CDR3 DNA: TGTGCCAGCAGCGTACTTATGGTAGGATTGAACACTGAAGCTTTCTTT
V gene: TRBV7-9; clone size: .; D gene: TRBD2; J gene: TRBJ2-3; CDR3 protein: CASSFGTSSDTQYF; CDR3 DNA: TGTGCCAGCAGCTTCGGGACTAGCTCAGATACGCAGTATTTT
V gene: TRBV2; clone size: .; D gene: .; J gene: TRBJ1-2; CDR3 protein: CASKGGAGYGYTF; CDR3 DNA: TGTGCCAGCAAGGGGGGCGCAGGTTATGGCTACACCTTC
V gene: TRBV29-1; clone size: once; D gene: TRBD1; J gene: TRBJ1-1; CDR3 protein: CSAVPGTGEFEAFF; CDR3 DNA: TGCAGCGCCGTCCCAGGGACAGGGGAATTTGAAGCTTTCTTT
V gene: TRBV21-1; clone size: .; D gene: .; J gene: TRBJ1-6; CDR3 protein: CASSKKRDRGSPLHF; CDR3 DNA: TGTGCCAGCAGCAAAAAAAGGGACAGGGGTTCACCCCTCCACTTT
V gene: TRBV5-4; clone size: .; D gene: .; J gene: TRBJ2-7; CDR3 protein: CASSLGQNYEQYF; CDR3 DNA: TGTGCCAGCAGCTTGGGACAGAACTACGAGCAGTACTTC
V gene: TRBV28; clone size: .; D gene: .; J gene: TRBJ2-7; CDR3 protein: CASRRPGGPREQYF; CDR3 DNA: TGTGCCAGCAGACGGCCCGGGGGGCCCCGGGAGCAGTACTTC
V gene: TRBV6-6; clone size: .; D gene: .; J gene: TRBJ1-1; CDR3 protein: CASSYSTQGIKTEAFF; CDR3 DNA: TGTGCCAGCAGTTACTCGACCCAGGGGATAAAGACTGAAGCTTTCTTT
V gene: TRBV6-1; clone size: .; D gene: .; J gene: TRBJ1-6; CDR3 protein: CASSEMGYGSPLHF; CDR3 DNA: TGTGCCAGCAGTGAAATGGGCTACGGGTCACCCCTCCACTTT